One sample yielded the 15 T cell receptor beta chains listed below, sequenced in a study of T cells in Graves' hyperthyroidism and ophthalmopathy. Amplification targeted TCR beta CDR3 regions from RNA transcripts. Carried out on the TCR CDR3, a first-round RT-PCR used the HTBI primer set. Each CDR3 protein gets one entry after TCRdb re-called the multiplex PCR reads with MiXCR. The table includes around 250,000 distinct CDR3 sequences, roughly 15% detected once. Material: blood. The receptors here all came from a woman in her thirties or forties with Graves' hyperthyroidism that later progressed to Graves' ophthalmopathy.

This clonotype showed up many times. The V call is TRBV2, the J call TRBJ2-1; 8 positions match TRBD2. Trimming cost V 7 bases and J 4 bases; bases outside gene matches: 9. In germline, CDR1 is SNHLY, CDR2 FYNNEI. The CDR3 contains 15 residues. CDR3 nucleotide sequence: TGTGCCAGCACCGCCCGGGGACTAGTGTACAATGAGCAGTTCTTC. Encoded protein: CASTARGLVYNEQFF.

This clonotype was counted at least ten times. The V call is TRBV3-1, the J call TRBJ1-5; 9 nucleotides line up with TRBD1. V shed 4 bases and J 5 bases; nucleotides not matched to a gene: 0. This CDR3 is 13 amino acids long. Germline values: CDR1 LGHDT, CDR2 YNNKEL (reference sequence). The CDR3 sequence is CASSRTGDQPQHF. The CDR3 nucleotides read TGTGCCAGCAGCCGGACAGGGGATCAGCCCCAGCATTTT.

The chain uses TRBV2 and TRBJ2-1, with 14 bases that match TRBD2. Trimming removed 5 bases from V and 9 bases from J; junction bases left unmatched: 9. Germline CDR1 SNHLY, CDR2 FYNNEI. CDR3 size: 16 residues. The CDR3 coding sequence is TGTGCCAGCAGTTTACCGGGACTAGCGGGAGTTAGTGAGCAGTTCTTC. Translation: CASSLPGLAGVSEQFF.

This clonotype was seen at least ten times. The rearrangement links TRBV3-1 to TRBJ2-3, with TRBD1 matching 9 bases. Trimming at V came to 2 bases and at J to 6 bases, leaving 3 bases not matched to a gene. The CDR3 has 14 residues. CDR1 and CDR2 (germline): LGHDT, YNNKEL (reference sequence). The CDR3 region is CASSQNRGLDTQYF. The DNA of the CDR3 is TGTGCCAGCAGCCAAAACAGGGGGCTGGATACGCAGTATTTT.

The genes are TRBV6-5 and TRBJ2-7; 8 nucleotides align to TRBD1. CDR3 length: 17 residues. Per the germline V gene, CDR1 is MNHEY and CDR2 is SVGAGI. J was trimmed by 7 bases and V by 1 base; bases with no gene match: 15. The DNA of the CDR3 is TGTGCCAGCAGTTACTTATTGACAGGGGTAGTAATCGGGGAGCAGTACTTC. Translation gives CASSYLLTGVVIGEQYF.

The table lists this clonotype with many counts. This rearrangement joins TRBV5-5 to TRBJ2-1; 7 bases align to TRBD2. Germline CDR1 is SGHKS and CDR2 is YYEKEE (reference sequence). The J segment lost 1 base and the V segment lost 4 bases, leaving 11 bases of the junction unmatched. This CDR3 spans 17 amino acids. CDR3 amino acids: CASSLRGDGPSYNEQFF. The CDR3 nucleotides are TGTGCCAGCAGCCTTCGGGGGGACGGCCCGTCCTACAATGAGCAGTTCTTC.

This clonotype was detected ten times or more. CDR3 nucleotides: TGTGCCAGCAGTAAACTGGCGGGACAGGGGGTACTATTCTCCTATAATTCACCCCTCCACTTT. It specifies CASSKLAGQGVLFSYNSPLHF. This chain joins TRBV9 and TRBJ1-6, with TRBD1 matching 11 bases. In germline, CDR1 is SGDLS, CDR2 YYNGEE. V shed 5 bases, J shed 0 bases, and the junction held 16 bases outside the gene matches. The CDR3 has 21 residues.

The sample holds many counts of this clonotype. The chain recombines TRBV9 with TRBJ2-3; D unresolved. Germline V gene lookup returns CDR1 SGDLS and CDR2 YYNGEE. Trimming shortened V by 3 bases and J by 4 bases, and 6 bases separated the two germline ends. The CDR3 is 12 amino acids. For the CDR3, the DNA is TGTGCCAGCAGCGACAACTCAGATACGCAGTATTTT. This codes for CASSDNSDTQYF.

This clonotype was found many times. The rearrangement uses TRBV30 and TRBJ2-7; D gene uncertain. Trimming cost V 5 bases and J 2 bases, with 16 bases left between them. Germline V gene lookup returns CDR1 GTSNPN and CDR2 SVGIG (reference sequence). This CDR3 region has 14 residues. Here the CDR3 DNA reads TGTGCCTGGGGTAAGAAGGTCCCGGCCTACGAGCAGTACTTC. Translating gives CAWGKKVPAYEQYF.

The table lists this clonotype with many counts. The junction differs from germline at one of its ends, possibly a read error. The chain couples TRBV11-1 to TRBJ2-2, with 10 bases matching TRBD2. In germline, CDR1 is SGHAT, CDR2 FQDESV (reference sequence). The CDR3 totals 14 residues. The CDR3 DNA reads as TGTGCCACCAGCGGGAGGGAGAACACCGGGGAGCTGTTTTTT. This sequence encodes CATSGRENTGELFF.

This clonotype appeared a single time. The rearrangement uses TRBV28 and TRBJ2-5; D ambiguous. V was pared by 6 bases and J by 1 base, with 6 bases between. The CDR3 runs to 12 residues. Germline assignment: CDR1 MDHEN and CDR2 SYDVKM. CDR3 sequence reads: CASRASQETQYF. CDR3 sequence (DNA): TGTGCCAGCAGGGCCAGCCAAGAGACCCAGTACTTC.

This clonotype was seen many times. J is TRBJ2-5 and V is TRBV29-1, with a tentative D call TRBD2 (5 bases). Trimming stripped 0 bases from V and 4 bases from J, with 9 bases between. CDR1 is SQVTM, CDR2 ANQGSEA, per germline. This CDR3 is 13 amino acids long. The CDR3 bases are TGCAGCGTTGAAGAAGGGAGTGGAGAGACCCAGTACTTC. Its protein is CSVEEGSGETQYF.

This clonotype occurred a few times. The genes are TRBV6-1 and TRBJ1-6; D not certain. The CDR3 has 15 amino acids. Germline values: CDR1 MNHNS, CDR2 SASEGT. Trimming removed 7 bases from V and 8 bases from J, with 18 bases in between. Here the CDR3 reads CASTFMWESDSPLHF. The DNA of the CDR3 is TGTGCCAGCACATTTATGTGGGAGAGTGATTCACCCCTCCACTTT.

This rearrangement joins TRBV19 to TRBJ1-5; D remains ambiguous. The length of the CDR3 is 14 residues. Germline CDR1 is LNHDA and CDR2 is SQIVND (reference sequence). V lost 7 bases, J lost 4 bases, and 14 bases lay in between. The CDR3 loop is CASKQWSRNQPQHF. The CDR3 DNA sequence: TGTGCCAGTAAGCAGTGGAGCAGAAATCAGCCCCAGCATTTT. The full variable domain, with the rest looked up from reference TRBV19 and TRBJ1-5, is DGGITQSPKYLFRKEGQNVTLSCEQNLNHDAMYWYRQDPGQGLRLIYYSQIVNDFQKGDIAEGYSVSREKKESFPLTVTSAQKNPTAFYLCASKQWSRNQPQHFGDGTRLSIL.

The table lists this clonotype with many counts. The CDR3 spells CASTKREAGSYNEQFF. The CDR3 DNA reads TGTGCCAGCACCAAAAGGGAAGCGGGCTCCTACAATGAGCAGTTCTTC. This chain joins TRBV7-2 and TRBJ2-1; a weak D match, TRBD2 (6 bases). This CDR3 comprises 16 residues. Between the trimmed V and J ends, which lost 7 bases and 0 bases, there was a span of 16 bases. Germline assignment: CDR1 SGHTA and CDR2 FQGNSA. The full variable domain, in which reference TRBV7-2 and TRBJ2-1 provide the parts outside the CDR3, is GAGVSQSPSNKVTEKGKDVELRCDPISGHTALYWYRQSLGQGLEFLIYFQGNSAPDKSGLPSDRFSAERTGGSVSTLTIQRTQQEDSAVYLCASTKREAGSYNEQFFGPGTRLTVL.